The 32 T cell receptor beta chains presented below share a single source sample, sequenced in a study of pediatric ulcerative colitis. Only in-frame clones appear in the TCRdb table, and some are missing; sequencing was by immunoSEQ multiplex PCR. The table shows about 36,000 clones, with approximately 87% occurring only once. Material for sequencing was blood. The source is a girl aged 10 to 17 with moderate ulcerative colitis.

This clone came up once. The chain is built from TRBV6-5 and TRBJ2-3, with unresolved D. The CDR3 runs to 16 residues. Germline CDR1 reads MNHEY; CDR2 reads SVGAGI. V shed 2 bases and J shed 0 bases, with 12 bases lying between them. The CDR3 spells CASSYRSWGSTDTQYF. The CDR3 DNA sequence: TGTGCCAGCAGTTACCGGAGTTGGGGTAGCACAGATACGCAGTATTTT.

CDR3 in amino acids: CASSIDLTGANTGELFF. For the CDR3, the DNA is TGTGCCAGTAGTATAGACCTAACAGGGGCGAACACCGGGGAGCTGTTTTTT. The chain couples TRBV19 to TRBJ2-2; 7 nucleotides agree with TRBD1. The V gene end was trimmed by 0 bases and the J gene end by 0 bases; junction bases not matched to a gene: 4. Germline lookup yields CDR1 LNHDA and CDR2 SQIVND (reference sequence). The CDR3 consists of 17 residues.

The rearrangement links TRBV6-5 to TRBJ1-4; the D gene is possibly TRBD1 (6 bases). Per the germline V gene, CDR1 is MNHEY and CDR2 is SVGAGI. The CDR3 length is 15 residues. V lost 2 bases and J lost 7, with 14 bases in between. Here the CDR3 reads CASSYGGAVSEKLFF. CDR3 coding DNA: TGTGCCAGCAGTTACGGGGGGGCGGTTAGTGAAAAACTGTTTTTT.

V and J are TRBV29-1 and TRBJ2-7; TRBD1 matches at 8 bases. Germline lookup yields CDR1 SQVTM and CDR2 ANQGSEA. This CDR3 has 14 amino acids. Trimming took 6 bases from V and 0 from J; bases not matched to a gene: 7. The CDR3 reads CSVGDRRFSYEQYF. For the CDR3, the DNA is TGCAGCGTGGGGGACAGGAGATTCTCCTACGAGCAGTACTTC.

This chain connects TRBV5-4 to TRBJ2-1, with D perhaps assigned TRBD1 or TRBD2 (7 bases each). Germline V lookup: CDR1 SGHNT, CDR2 YYREEE (reference sequence). CDR3 length: 12 amino acids. The CDR3 DNA sequence: TGTGGCCAGGGGGGGGTAGGCGATGAGCAGTTCTTC. Translating gives CGQGGVGDEQFF.

Note on this clone: This sample also contains other DNA sequences that code for the same CDR3. The J gene is TRBJ2-7, the V gene TRBV15; D is perhaps TRBD2 (7 bases). V lost 0 bases, J lost 1 base, and 10 bases lay in between. The CDR3 runs 15 residues. Looked up from germline, CDR1 is LNHNV and CDR2 is YYDKDF (reference sequence). The CDR3 region is CATSREGGLSYEQYF. The CDR3 coding sequence is TGTGCCACCAGCAGAGAGGGGGGGCTATCCTACGAGCAGTACTTC.

This sequence joins TRBV7-9 and TRBJ1-1, with D tentatively TRBD1 (5 bases). Trimming pared 0 bases from V and 10 bases from J, leaving 15 bases between. This CDR3 contains 14 residues. Germline V gene lookup returns CDR1 SEHNR and CDR2 FQNEAQ (reference sequence). Here the CDR3 DNA reads TGTGCCAGCAGCTTAGCCGGGACCGAAGAAGCAGCTTTCTTT. It encodes CASSLAGTEEAAFF.

J is TRBJ1-4 and V is TRBV11-2; TRBD1 agrees at 7 bases. The CDR3 spans 15 residues. From germline, CDR1 is SGHAT and CDR2 FQNNGV. The V gene end was trimmed by 4 bases and the J gene end by 8 bases; junction bases not matched to a gene: 10. For the CDR3, the DNA is TGTGCCAGCAGCTCCAACAGGGGCCTGGGGGAAAAACTGTTTTTT. Translation gives CASSSNRGLGEKLFF. Variable domain in full (rest from reference TRBV11-2 and TRBJ1-4): EAGVAQSPRYKIIEKRQSVAFWCNPISGHATLYWYQQILGQGPKLLIQFQNNGVVDDSQLPKDRFSAERLKGVDSTLKIQPAKLEDSAVYLCASSSNRGLGEKLFFGSGTQLSVL.

The V and J genes are TRBV5-6 and TRBJ2-2; 12 bases line up with TRBD2. The CDR3 extends over 16 amino acids. V lost 4 bases to trimming and J lost 7 bases; unmatched junction nucleotides: 8. CDR1 and CDR2 (germline): SGHDT, YYEEEE. CDR3 residues: CASSQPGLAGHGELFF. DNA for the CDR3: TGTGCCAGCAGCCAGCCGGGACTAGCGGGCCACGGGGAGCTGTTTTTT.

The CDR3 protein is CASSERLADSTDTQYF. CDR3 sequence (DNA): TGCGCCAGCAGTGAGAGGCTAGCTGACAGCACAGATACGCAGTATTTT. The chain has TRBV10-1 and TRBJ2-3; weak D call: TRBD2 (5 bases). CDR1 and CDR2 from the germline V gene are WNHNN and SYGVQD (reference sequence). This CDR3 region has 16 residues. The germline V and J ends were trimmed by 2 bases and 0 bases, with 12 bases remaining between them.

The chain combines TRBV7-2 with TRBJ2-1; D unresolved. The V end was cut by 4 bases, the J end by 4 bases, with 17 bases between. This CDR3 has 16 residues. From germline, CDR1 is SGHTA and CDR2 FQGNSA. CDR3 sequence reads: CASSSPVLRLYNEQFF. The DNA for the CDR3 is TGTGCCAGCAGCTCGCCAGTCCTAAGACTTTACAATGAGCAGTTCTTC.

This clone has a single count. J is TRBJ1-5 and V is TRBV27; 9 bases line up with TRBD1. V lost 3 bases, J lost 5 bases, and 5 bases stayed unmatched. The CDR3 is 15 residues long. Germline V gene data show CDR1 as MNHEY and CDR2 as SMNVEV (reference sequence). CDR3 in DNA: TGTGCCAGCAGTTTCAAGACAGGGGGGGATCAGCCCCAGCATTTT. Translating it yields CASSFKTGGDQPQHF.

As DNA, the CDR3 is TGTGCCAGCAGCTTATTTCTGGGATCTTACGAGCAGTACTTC. It yields the protein CASSLFLGSYEQYF. The J gene is TRBJ2-7, the V gene TRBV7-2; D remains ambiguous. Looked up from germline, CDR1 is SGHTA and CDR2 is FQGNSA. The CDR3 is made up of 14 amino acids. The V end was cut by 2 bases, the J end by 4 bases, with 12 bases between.

V gene TRBV7-9 combines with J gene TRBJ2-1; possible D gene TRBD2, 6 bases. Per germline, CDR1 SEHNR and CDR2 FQNEAQ (reference sequence). Trimming removed 4 bases from V and 0 bases from J, with 19 bases in between. This CDR3 spans 18 amino acids. This CDR3 reads CASSSTRGGPSSYNEQFF. The CDR3, as DNA: TGTGCCAGCAGCTCCACGAGGGGAGGACCGAGCTCCTACAATGAGCAGTTCTTC.

This rearrangement joins TRBV27 to TRBJ1-5; tentative D call: TRBD1 (5 bases). The CDR3 contains 15 residues. CDR1 and CDR2 from the germline V gene are MNHEY and SMNVEV (reference sequence). V was trimmed by 6 bases and J by 2 bases, leaving 14 bases between them. CDR3 protein: CASREYRGGNQPQHF. The CDR3 region has the DNA TGTGCCAGCAGGGAATATAGGGGCGGCAATCAGCCCCAGCATTTT.

The chain combines TRBV18 with TRBJ2-1; no reliable D call. The V gene lost 3 bases and the J gene lost 7 bases, with 10 bases spanning the gap. This CDR3 has 13 residues. The germline V gene has CDR1 KGHSH and CDR2 LQKENI. The CDR3 is CASSPGRENEQFF. DNA of the CDR3: TGTGCCAGCTCACCTGGTAGAGAGAATGAGCAGTTCTTC.

The V gene is TRBV5-1, the J gene TRBJ2-3; 8 bases map to TRBD1. The CDR3 has 14 residues. The germline V gene has CDR1 SGHRS and CDR2 YFSETQ. With 4 bases clipped from V and 0 bases from J, the junction kept 1 base outside the gene matches. CDR3 protein: CASSRDRSTDTQYF. The CDR3 DNA is TGCGCCAGCAGCCGGGACAGGAGCACAGATACGCAGTATTTT.

This clone was observed once. This rearrangement joins TRBV5-1 to TRBJ2-1; 11 bases fit TRBD2. The V and J ends lost 2 bases and 9 bases, in that order; junction bases with no gene match: 10. The CDR3 totals 16 residues. Germline CDR1 SGHRS, CDR2 YFSETQ. The CDR3 DNA sequence: TGCGCCAGCAGCTTAACCTATAGCGGGAGGGCCGCTGAGCAGTTCTTC. It codes for CASSLTYSGRAAEQFF.

The J gene is TRBJ2-2, the V gene TRBV7-8; weak D call: TRBD2 (6 bases). There are 16 residues in the CDR3. Germline CDR1 SGHVS, CDR2 FQNEAQ. The ends were cut back, 5 bases at V and 5 bases at J, with 18 bases in the middle. CDR3 sequence (DNA): TGTGCCAGCAGCCAAGCTGGGGGGAGGAGGACCGGGGAGCTGTTTTTT. Its protein is CASSQAGGRRTGELFF.

The V gene is TRBV6-4, the J gene TRBJ2-1, with D unclear. The ends were cut back, 0 bases at V and 5 bases at J, with 8 bases in the middle. The CDR3 is 14 residues long. The V gene's germline CDR1 is MRHNA and CDR2 SNTAGT. The CDR3 spells CASSDSVRNNEQFF. The CDR3 DNA follows: TGTGCCAGCAGTGACTCTGTCAGGAACAATGAGCAGTTCTTC.

The chain couples TRBV5-1 to TRBJ2-1; 7 bases fit TRBD2. CDR1 is SGHRS and CDR2 is YFSETQ in the germline V gene. The CDR3 extends over 15 amino acids. V was clipped by 0 bases and J by 6 bases; unmatched bases: 6. The CDR3 sequence: CASSLEGLRTNEQFF. The DNA for the CDR3 is TGCGCCAGCAGCTTGGAGGGACTACGCACCAATGAGCAGTTCTTC. Variable domain in full (rest from reference TRBV5-1 and TRBJ2-1): KAGVTQTPRYLIKTRGQQVTLSCSPISGHRSVSWYQQTPGQGLQFLFEYFSETQRNKGNFPGRFSGRQFSNSRSEMNVSTLELGDSALYLCASSLEGLRTNEQFFGPGTRLTVL.

The rearrangement uses TRBV2 and TRBJ1-5, with TRBD1 matching over 8 bases. Germline V gene data show CDR1 as SNHLY and CDR2 as FYNNEI. After removal of 7 bases from V and 7 bases from J, the junction contained 6 bases not matched to a gene. The CDR3 runs 13 residues. The CDR3 protein is CASNDRGDQPQHF. In DNA form, the CDR3 reads TGTGCCAGCAACGACAGGGGAGACCAGCCCCAGCATTTT.

The rearrangement links TRBV27 to TRBJ1-6; D ambiguous. The CDR3 totals 17 residues. V lost 6 bases to trimming and J lost 8 bases, with 23 bases between them. The germline V gene encodes CDR1 MNHEY and CDR2 SMNVEV (reference sequence). DNA for the CDR3: TGTGCCAGCAGAACCCACCTAAAGGGCGTCCCGGATTCACCCCTCCACTTT. Its translation: CASRTHLKGVPDSPLHF.

The chain has TRBV6-1 and TRBJ2-7, with D unresolved. The V gene lost 8 bases and the J gene lost 5 bases, with 10 bases spanning the gap. Germline-derived CDR1 and CDR2 are MNHNS and SASEGT. The CDR3 has 11 amino acids. CDR3 sequence reads: CASSLGDEQYF. CDR3 in DNA: TGTGCCAGCTCGTTGGGCGACGAGCAGTACTTC.

The chain combines TRBV7-9 with TRBJ2-2; perhaps TRBD2 as D (6 bases). The V end was cut by 0 bases, the J end by 4 bases, with 6 bases between. CDR1 is SEHNR, CDR2 FQNEAQ, per germline (reference sequence). The CDR3 spans 14 residues. CDR3 bases: TGTGCCAGCAGCTTAGCGGGAGGCACCGGGGAGCTGTTTTTT. Amino acid sequence: CASSLAGGTGELFF.

The chain combines TRBV7-2 with TRBJ1-1; maybe TRBD1 (5 bases). The CDR3 totals 14 residues. From germline, CDR1 is SGHTA and CDR2 FQGNSA. Deletions cut 5 bases from V and 2 bases from J, with 12 bases between. DNA for the CDR3: TGTGCCAGCAGCCTCGACAGATACAACACTGAAGCTTTCTTT. Its protein product is CASSLDRYNTEAFF.

The chain combines TRBV6-1 with TRBJ1-1; D not certain. Germline CDR1 is MNHNS and CDR2 is SASEGT. The CDR3 spans 12 residues. V was pared by 3 bases and J by 0 bases, with 2 bases between. The CDR3 region has the DNA TGTGCCAGCAGTGATTTGAACACTGAAGCTTTCTTT. Encoded protein: CASSDLNTEAFF.

The chain combines TRBV27 with TRBJ2-7; D not certain. The CDR3 is made up of 12 amino acids. Germline-derived CDR1 and CDR2 are MNHEY and SMNVEV (reference sequence). The V end lost 3 bases, the J end lost 6 bases, and 9 bases lay between the germline ends. DNA of the CDR3: TGTGCCAGCAGTTTGGTGGCCGGCGAGCAGTACTTC. Amino acids: CASSLVAGEQYF.

The chain has TRBV5-1 and TRBJ2-5, with a weak D call TRBD2 (6 bases). Germline V gene data show CDR1 as SGHRS and CDR2 as YFSETQ. This CDR3 contains 15 residues. V gave up 0 bases and J gave up 0 bases, with 9 bases separating them. CDR3 amino acids: CASSLGDLYQETQYF. The CDR3 nucleotides are TGCGCCAGCAGCTTGGGGGACTTGTACCAAGAGACCCAGTACTTC.

The V call is TRBV9, the J call TRBJ1-1; 9 positions match TRBD1. Unmatched junction bases numbered 5, after V lost 3 bases and J lost 5 bases. The CDR3 contains 14 residues. In germline, CDR1 is SGDLS, CDR2 YYNGEE. The chain's CDR3 is CASSAGQGGTEAFF. As DNA, the CDR3 is TGTGCCAGCAGCGCGGGACAGGGAGGTACTGAAGCTTTCTTT.

A single count supports this clone. This chain connects TRBV18 to TRBJ2-1; 10 bases match TRBD1. V lost 1 base to trimming and J lost 4 bases; unmatched junction nucleotides: 7. The CDR3 runs 17 residues. Germline V lookup: CDR1 KGHSH, CDR2 LQKENI. In DNA form, the CDR3 reads TGTGCCAGCTCACCACGATGGGGACAGGGGCGGTACAATGAGCAGTTCTTC. It is translated as CASSPRWGQGRYNEQFF.

The chain joins TRBV6-1 to TRBJ1-2; D is uncertain. Germline V CDR1 and CDR2: MNHNS, SASEGT. V lost 6 bases and J lost 1, with 12 bases in between. This CDR3 has 14 amino acids. The CDR3 DNA reads as TGTGCCAGCAGCTTTGGGCCCGATAACTATGGCTACACCTTC. Protein sequence: CASSFGPDNYGYTF.